This T cell receptor (beta chain) was obtained from a study of identifying expanded T cells in peripheral blood. Notes on the study in general: Variance in clone template counts between approximately 2-week samples significantly increased with total template count across all healthy donors. Over about two and four weeks, about 15 and 19 clones changed, versus more than 1 between replicates.

Collection occurred without any documented infections or immune events in donors. Turning to this clone: The antigen is unknown.

The V end was cut by 0 bases, the J end by 4 bases, with 13 bases between. Germline V CDR1 and CDR2: SGHNT, YYREEE (reference sequence). CDR3 size: 16 residues. This table comes from immunoSEQ multiplex PCR, and its TCRdb copy is limited to in-frame clones, with some not included. The data show 90,000 to 95,000 clones, with nearly 90% seen just once and under 6% held by the top ten. The sequence was collected from a person aged 18 to 75 in good health. Sample: blood. The chain uses TRBV5-4 and TRBJ2-2; D is perhaps TRBD1 (5 bases). DNA for the CDR3: TGTGCCAGCAGCTTGGCTGGGGCTCTGAGCACCGGGGAGCTGTTTTTT. Protein product: CASSLAGALSTGELFF.